This T cell receptor (beta chain) stems from a study of cytomegalovirus exposure and HLA in healthy donors. Both 60 Vbeta primers and 13 Jbeta primers went into the PCR. Clones were sequenced by immunoSEQ multiplex PCR, and TCRdb holds only the in-frame ones, with some missing. This sample has approximately 210,000 clones, with roughly four fifths found just once. Note on this clone: Antigen: not known.

CDR1 and CDR2 from the germline V gene are MDHEN and SYDVKM. The V end lost 7 bases, the J end lost 4 bases, and 20 bases lay between the germline ends. The CDR3 contains 15 residues. Study results and limitations: Sequencing artifact likely explains a cluster of highly shared sequence variants. Using a false discovery rate of 0.05, a later analysis showed that 16,951 TCR beta sequences were associated with HLA alleles. The study labeled 170 or so TCR beta chains cytomegalovirus-associated.

The rearrangement uses TRBV28 and TRBJ2-7; D may be TRBD2 (8 bases). The sequence was obtained from a woman in her thirties in good health and CMV-seropositive. The specimen was PBMCs. CDR3 in DNA: TGTGCCAGCACCTCACGGGAGGGGGCCTCTTACGAGCAGTACTTC. The encoded protein is CASTSREGASYEQYF.